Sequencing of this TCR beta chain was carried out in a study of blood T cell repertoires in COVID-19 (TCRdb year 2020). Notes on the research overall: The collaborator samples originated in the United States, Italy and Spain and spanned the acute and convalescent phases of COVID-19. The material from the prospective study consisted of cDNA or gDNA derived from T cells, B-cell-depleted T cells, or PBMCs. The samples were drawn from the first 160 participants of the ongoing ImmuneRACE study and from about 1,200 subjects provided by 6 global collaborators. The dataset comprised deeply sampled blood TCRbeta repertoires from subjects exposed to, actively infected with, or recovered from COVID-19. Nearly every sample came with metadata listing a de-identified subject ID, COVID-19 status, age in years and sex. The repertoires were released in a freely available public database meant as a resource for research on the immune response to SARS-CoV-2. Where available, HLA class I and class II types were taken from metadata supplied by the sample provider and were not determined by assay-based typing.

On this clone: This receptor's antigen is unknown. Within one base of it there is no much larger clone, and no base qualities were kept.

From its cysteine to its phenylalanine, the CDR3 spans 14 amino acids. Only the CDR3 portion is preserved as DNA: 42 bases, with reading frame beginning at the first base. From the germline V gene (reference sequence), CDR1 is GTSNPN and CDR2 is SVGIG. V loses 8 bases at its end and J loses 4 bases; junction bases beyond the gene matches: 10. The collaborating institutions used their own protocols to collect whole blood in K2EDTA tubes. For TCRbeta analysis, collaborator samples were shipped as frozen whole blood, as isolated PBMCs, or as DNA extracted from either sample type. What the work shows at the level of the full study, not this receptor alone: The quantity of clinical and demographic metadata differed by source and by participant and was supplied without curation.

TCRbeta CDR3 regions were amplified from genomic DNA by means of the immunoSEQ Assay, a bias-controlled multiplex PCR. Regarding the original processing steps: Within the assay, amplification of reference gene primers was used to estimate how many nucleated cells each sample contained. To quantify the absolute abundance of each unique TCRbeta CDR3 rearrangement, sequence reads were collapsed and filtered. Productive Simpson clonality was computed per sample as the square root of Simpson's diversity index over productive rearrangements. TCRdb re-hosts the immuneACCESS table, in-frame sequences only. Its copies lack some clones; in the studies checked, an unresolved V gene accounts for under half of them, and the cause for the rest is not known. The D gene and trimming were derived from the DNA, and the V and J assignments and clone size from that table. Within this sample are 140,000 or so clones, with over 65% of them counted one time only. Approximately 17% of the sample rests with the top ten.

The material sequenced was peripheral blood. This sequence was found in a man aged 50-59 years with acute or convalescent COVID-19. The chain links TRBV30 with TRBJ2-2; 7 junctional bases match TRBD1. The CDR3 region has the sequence CAGRQGRGTGELFF. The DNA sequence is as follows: TGTGCCGGTCGACAGGGTCGGGGCACCGGGGAGCTGTTTTTT.